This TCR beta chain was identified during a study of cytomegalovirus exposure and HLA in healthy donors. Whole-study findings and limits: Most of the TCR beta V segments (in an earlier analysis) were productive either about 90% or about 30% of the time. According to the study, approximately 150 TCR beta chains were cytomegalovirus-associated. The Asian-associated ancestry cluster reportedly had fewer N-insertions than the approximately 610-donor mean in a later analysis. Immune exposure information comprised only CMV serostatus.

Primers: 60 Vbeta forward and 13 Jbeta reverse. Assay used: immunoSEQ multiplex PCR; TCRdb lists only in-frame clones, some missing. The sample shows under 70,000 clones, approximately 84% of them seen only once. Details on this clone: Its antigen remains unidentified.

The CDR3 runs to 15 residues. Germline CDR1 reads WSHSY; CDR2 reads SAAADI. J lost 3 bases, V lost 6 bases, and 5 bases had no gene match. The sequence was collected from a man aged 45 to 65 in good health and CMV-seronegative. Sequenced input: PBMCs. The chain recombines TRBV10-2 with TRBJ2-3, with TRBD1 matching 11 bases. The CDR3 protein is CASRGTGGETDTQYF. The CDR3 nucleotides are TGCGCCAGCAGGGGGACAGGGGGAGAGACAGATACGCAGTATTTT.